The entry below gives a single TCR beta chain sequence along with its context. The second PCR ran about 6 to 11 cycles with a sample-barcoded 5' primer and J-beta primers. Each cDNA was tagged by a template-switch adaptor containing 12 random nucleotides. Using its own MiXCR run on the 5' RACE reads, TCRdb lists one record per CDR3 protein. This sample carries about 730,000 distinct CDR3 sequences, roughly 44% of them seen once, and the ten largest clones take more than 20%. This entry is derived from a study of blood T cells in healthy people across ages. Study background: Capture by template switching was about one barcoded beta molecule per two T cells.

Every donor contributed about 10 milliliters of peripheral blood by blood draw. Extraction yielded at least 5 micrograms of total RNA per sample. What was sequenced was blood. This TCR was sampled from a woman aged 55-69 years in good health.

The CDR3 DNA follows: TGTGCCAGCAGCCTACCGGGACAGGGGATACACTCCTACGAGCAGTACTTC. This gives the protein CASSLPGQGIHSYEQYF. The gene calls are TRBV6-1 and TRBJ2-5, with 10 bases fitting TRBD1. Near its end, the DNA agrees better with TRBJ2-7, so the J call may be wrong. This CDR3 is built from 17 residues. Germline-derived CDR1 and CDR2 are MNHNS and SASEGT.